This T cell receptor (beta chain) appears in the sequencing data of a study of T cells in Graves' hyperthyroidism and ophthalmopathy. It was RNA transcripts that yielded the amplified TCR beta CDR3 regions. Initially, a first-round RT-PCR of the TCR CDR3 employed the HTBI primer set. TCRdb passed the multiplex PCR reads through MiXCR, listing each CDR3 protein once. This table holds 350,000 to 400,000 distinct CDR3 sequences, 15% found once. Germline CDR1 is DFQATT and CDR2 is SNEGSKA (reference sequence). This CDR3 spans 14 amino acids. The clonotype was recovered from a woman younger than 45 with Graves' hyperthyroidism. The V gene is TRBV20-1, the J gene TRBJ2-3; 7 bases map to TRBD2. Sequencing was performed on blood. In nucleotides, the CDR3 is TGCAGCCAATACGGGCGGGAGACGCCAGATACGCAGTATTTT. Amino acids: CSQYGRETPDTQYF.